The clone carrying this T cell receptor (beta chain) was seen ten or more times. Its matching antigen is unknown. The J segment lost 6 bases and the V segment lost 8 bases, leaving 9 bases of the junction unmatched. This CDR3 has 13 amino acids. Whole-study results and caveats: About 13% of tumor Treg sequences matched naive CD4+ cells. Tumor memory CD4+ T cell TCR gene usage clustered with blood and lymph node memory CD4+ cells and lymph node naive CD4+ cells. Greatest tumor Treg TCR overlap was with tumor naive CD4+ cells.

TRBV12-4/TRBJ1-2 clonotypes were amplified with adaptor-ligated barcode primers. From the multiplex PCR reads, TCRdb called clonotypes with MiXCR, one entry per CDR3 protein. The repertoire has about 1,000 distinct CDR3 sequences, 0.7% to 0.9% of them found once; the top ten carry 25%. Cells sorted as Tregs were CD4+, CD25+ and CD127-/low. The sequence was obtained from a female donor with breast cancer. Material for sequencing was Tregs sorted from blood. The rearrangement uses TRBV12-3 or TRBV12-4 and TRBJ1-2, with 7 positions matching TRBD1. The CDR3 bases are TGTGCCAGCGGGACCCGGGACAGAGATGGCTACACCTTC. It yields the protein CASGTRDRDGYTF.